This TCR beta chain was sequenced in a study of T cell clones after liver transplantation. Overall study: Tolerant meant at least one year fully off immunosuppression without liver enzymes above twice normal.

The repertoire was sequenced with immunoSEQ multiplex PCR; TCRdb's copy has only in-frame clones and lacks some. In the table there are just under 60,000 clones, approximately 70% of which are singletons. This clone was detected only once. The ends lost 4 bases at V and 0 bases at J; junction bases unmatched: 3. Germline CDR1 and CDR2: SGHTA and FQGNSA. The CDR3 runs to 15 residues. This material consisted of CD4+ T cells from blood, taken at the roughly 15-month timepoint. The TCR was taken from a human patient who received a liver transplant. The graft donor may be the source of some T cells. This chain uses TRBV7-2 with TRBJ2-1; TRBD2 agrees at 7 bases. CDR3 amino acids: CASSSSGGSYNEQFF. The CDR3 coding sequence is TGTGCCAGCAGCTCTTCGGGAGGCTCCTACAATGAGCAGTTCTTC.